The sequence of this T cell receptor beta chain was determined in a study of chemoradiotherapy in HPV16-positive cancers. Profiling relied on immunoSEQ multiplex PCR, and the TCRdb table lists in-frame clones only, not all of them. Seen here are 36,000 or so clones, about 82% observed once, and the top ten hold 3.8%. Study-wide findings and caveats: Non-HPV-specific T cells did not expand in tumors during treatment, whereas candidate HPV-specific clones and E7-related motifs did. For HPV16-positive patients, expanding HPV-responsive T cells associated with longer recurrence-free survival.

Germline values: CDR1 SNHLY, CDR2 FYNNEI. The CDR3 is made up of 15 amino acids. Trimming at V came to 1 base and at J to 10 bases, leaving 8 bases not matched to a gene. Concerning this clone: Antigen: not known.

This rearrangement joins TRBV2 to TRBJ2-1, with TRBD2 matching over 9 bases. Sequencing was performed on blood, taken from a patient who underwent chemoradiotherapy. This clonotype was obtained from a human donor with HPV-associated anogenital cancer. CDR3 DNA sequence: TGTGCCAGCAGTGAAGTGGAGCGGGGGGTAGGAGAGCAGTTCTTC. Protein product: CASSEVERGVGEQFF.